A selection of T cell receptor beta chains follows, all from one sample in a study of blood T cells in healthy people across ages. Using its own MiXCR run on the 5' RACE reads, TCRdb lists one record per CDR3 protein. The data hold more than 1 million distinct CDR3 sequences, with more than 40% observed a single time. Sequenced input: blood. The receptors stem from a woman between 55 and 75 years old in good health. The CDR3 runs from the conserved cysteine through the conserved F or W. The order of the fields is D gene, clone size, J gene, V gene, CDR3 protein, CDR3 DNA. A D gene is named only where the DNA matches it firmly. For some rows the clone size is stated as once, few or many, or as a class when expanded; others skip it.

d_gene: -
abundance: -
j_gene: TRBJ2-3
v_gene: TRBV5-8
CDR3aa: CASSLSGTSSTDTQYF
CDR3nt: TGTGCCAGCAGCTTGTCGGGTACGAGTAGCACAGATACGCAGTATTTT

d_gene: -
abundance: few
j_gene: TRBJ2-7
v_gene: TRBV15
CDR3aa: CATSRLLPSYEQYF
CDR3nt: TGTGCCACCAGCAGACTCTTACCCTCCTACGAGCAGTACTTC

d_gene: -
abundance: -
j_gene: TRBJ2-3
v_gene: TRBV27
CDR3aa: CASSLSSPGFLITDTQYF
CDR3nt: TGTGCCAGCAGTTTATCCAGCCCGGGGTTCCTTATCACAGATACGCAGTATTTT

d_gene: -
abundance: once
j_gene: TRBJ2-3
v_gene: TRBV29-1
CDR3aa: CSVGQGGADTQYF
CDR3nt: TGCAGCGTTGGACAGGGAGGCGCAGATACGCAGTATTTT

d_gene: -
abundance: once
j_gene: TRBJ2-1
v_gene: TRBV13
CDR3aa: CASSRIGAVAYNEQFF
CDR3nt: TGTGCCAGCAGCCGTATTGGGGCAGTGGCCTACAATGAGCAGTTCTTC

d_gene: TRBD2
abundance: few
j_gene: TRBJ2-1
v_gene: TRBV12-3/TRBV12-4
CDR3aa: CASSPMREWSYNEQFF
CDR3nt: TGTGCCAGCAGCCCCATGCGGGAGTGGTCCTACAATGAGCAGTTCTTC

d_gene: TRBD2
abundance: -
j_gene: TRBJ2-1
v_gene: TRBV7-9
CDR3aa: CASSSPGLGNNEQFF
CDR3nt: TGTGCCAGCAGCTCACCGGGACTAGGTAACAATGAGCAGTTCTTC

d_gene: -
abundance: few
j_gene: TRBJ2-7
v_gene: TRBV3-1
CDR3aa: CASSQEVSSYEQYF
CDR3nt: TGTGCCAGCAGCCAAGAGGTTAGCTCCTACGAGCAGTACTTC

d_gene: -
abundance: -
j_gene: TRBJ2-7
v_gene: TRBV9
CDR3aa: CASSVGSIPSYEQYF
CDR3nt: TGTGCCAGCAGCGTAGGTTCTATCCCGTCCTACGAGCAGTACTTC

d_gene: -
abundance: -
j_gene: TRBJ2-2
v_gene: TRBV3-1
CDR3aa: CASSQVQGGELFF
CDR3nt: TGTGCCAGCAGCCAAGTTCAGGGCGGGGAGCTGTTTTTT

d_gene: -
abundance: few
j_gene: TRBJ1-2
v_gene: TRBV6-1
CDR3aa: CASSTNVGLQYGYTF
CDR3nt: TGTGCCAGCAGTACGAACGTGGGGCTACAATATGGCTACACCTTC

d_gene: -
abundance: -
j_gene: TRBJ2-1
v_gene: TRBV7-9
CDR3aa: CASSRVSEQFF
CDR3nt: TGTGCCAGCAGCCGAGTCAGCGAGCAGTTCTTC

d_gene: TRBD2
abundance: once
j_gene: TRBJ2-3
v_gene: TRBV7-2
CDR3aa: CASSASGTSAWGTQYF
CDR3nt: TGTGCCAGCAGCGCCTCCGGGACTAGCGCGTGGGGTACGCAGTATTTT

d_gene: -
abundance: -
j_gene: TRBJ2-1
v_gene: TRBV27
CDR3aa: CASFLRAGEQFF
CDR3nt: TGTGCCAGCTTTTTACGAGCCGGGGAGCAGTTCTTC

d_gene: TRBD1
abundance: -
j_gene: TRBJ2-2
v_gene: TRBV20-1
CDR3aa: CSARDSGRTGVGELFF
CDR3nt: TGCAGTGCTAGAGATTCCGGCCGGACAGGGGTCGGGGAGCTGTTTTTT

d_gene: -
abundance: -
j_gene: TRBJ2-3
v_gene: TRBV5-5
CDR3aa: CASGLQGGSLDTQYF
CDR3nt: TGTGCCAGCGGCTTACAGGGTGGTTCCCTTGATACGCAGTATTTT

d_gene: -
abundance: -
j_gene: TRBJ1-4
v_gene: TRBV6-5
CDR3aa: CASSYSGTLYEKLFF
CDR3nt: TGTGCCAGCAGTTACTCCGGGACATTATATGAAAAACTGTTTTTT

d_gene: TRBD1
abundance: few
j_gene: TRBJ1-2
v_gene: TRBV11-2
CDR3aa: CASSLPGGGDGYTF
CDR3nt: TGTGCCAGCAGCTTACCAGGGGGCGGAGATGGCTACACCTTC

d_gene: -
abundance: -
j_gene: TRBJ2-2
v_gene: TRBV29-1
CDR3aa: CSVEVNRDGLRTGELFF
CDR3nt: TGCAGCGTTGAGGTCAACAGGGACGGGCTTCGGACCGGGGAGCTGTTTTTT

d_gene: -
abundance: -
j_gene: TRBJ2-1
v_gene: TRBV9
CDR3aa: CASSVDLRAGAGGNKQFF
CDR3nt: TGTGCCAGCAGCGTAGATCTCCGGGCAGGGGCTGGGGGCAATAAGCAGTTCTTC

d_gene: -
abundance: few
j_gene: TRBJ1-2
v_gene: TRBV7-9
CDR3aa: CASSLEVGRGGYTF
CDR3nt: TGTGCCAGCAGCTTAGAGGTGGGGCGTGGTGGCTACACCTTC

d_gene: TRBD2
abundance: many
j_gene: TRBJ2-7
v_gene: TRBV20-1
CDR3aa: CSARRFGRETAYEQYF
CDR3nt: TGCAGTGCTAGAAGGTTCGGGCGGGAGACGGCCTACGAGCAGTACTTC

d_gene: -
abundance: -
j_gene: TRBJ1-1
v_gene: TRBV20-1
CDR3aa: CSALGPVGGTEAFF
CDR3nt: TGCAGTGCCCTTGGTCCCGTGGGAGGTACTGAAGCTTTCTTT

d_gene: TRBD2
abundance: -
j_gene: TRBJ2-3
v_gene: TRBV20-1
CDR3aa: CSAWPTSTSTDTQYF
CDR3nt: TGCAGTGCTTGGCCGACTAGCACTAGCACAGATACGCAGTATTTT

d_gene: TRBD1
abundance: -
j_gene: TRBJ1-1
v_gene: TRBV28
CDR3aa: CASSGGQVEAFF
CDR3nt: TGTGCCAGCAGCGGCGGACAGGTTGAAGCTTTCTTT

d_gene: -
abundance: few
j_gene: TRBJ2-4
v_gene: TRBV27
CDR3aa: CASSPEGGSLLGIQYF
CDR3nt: TGTGCCAGCAGTCCCGAGGGAGGCTCCCTCCTGGGCATTCAGTACTTC

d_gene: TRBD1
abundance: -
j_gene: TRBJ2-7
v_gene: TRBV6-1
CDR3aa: CASSWDRNNEQYF
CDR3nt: TGTGCCAGCAGCTGGGACAGAAACAACGAGCAGTACTTC

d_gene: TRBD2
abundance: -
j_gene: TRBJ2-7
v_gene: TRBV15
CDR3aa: CATSLREGYEQYF
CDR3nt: TGTGCCACCAGTCTGAGGGAGGGATACGAGCAGTACTTC

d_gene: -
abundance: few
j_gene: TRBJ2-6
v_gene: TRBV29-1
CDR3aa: CSVGGLGANVLTF
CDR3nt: TGCAGCGTAGGGGGGCTTGGGGCCAACGTCCTGACTTTC

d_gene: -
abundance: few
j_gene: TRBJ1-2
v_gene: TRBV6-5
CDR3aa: CASSYSGPVGYGYTF
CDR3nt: TGTGCCAGCAGTTACTCGGGCCCGGTGGGCTATGGCTACACCTTC

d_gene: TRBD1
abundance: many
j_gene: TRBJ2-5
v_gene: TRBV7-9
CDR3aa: CASSLALGTAETQYF
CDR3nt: TGTGCCAGCAGCTTAGCCCTAGGGACAGCAGAGACCCAGTACTTC

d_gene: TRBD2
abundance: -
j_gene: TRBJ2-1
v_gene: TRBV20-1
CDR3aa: CSARPTSGTYNEQFF
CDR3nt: TGCAGTGCTAGACCGACTAGCGGAACCTACAATGAGCAGTTCTTC

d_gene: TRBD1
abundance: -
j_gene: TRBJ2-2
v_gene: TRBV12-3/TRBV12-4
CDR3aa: CASTTDRANTGELFF
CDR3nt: TGTGCCAGCACCACGGACAGGGCGAACACCGGGGAGCTGTTTTTT

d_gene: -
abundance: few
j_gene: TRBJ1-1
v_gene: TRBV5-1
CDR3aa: CASSVEEVTEAFF
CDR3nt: TGCGCCAGCAGCGTCGAGGAGGTCACTGAAGCTTTCTTT

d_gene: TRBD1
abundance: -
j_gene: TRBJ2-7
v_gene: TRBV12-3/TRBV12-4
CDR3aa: CASSARQGYYEQYF
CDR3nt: TGTGCCAGCAGTGCAAGACAGGGCTACTACGAGCAGTACTTC

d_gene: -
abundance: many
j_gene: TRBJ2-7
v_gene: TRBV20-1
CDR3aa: CSASGDASGQYF
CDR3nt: TGCAGTGCTAGTGGAGACGCCAGCGGGCAGTACTTC

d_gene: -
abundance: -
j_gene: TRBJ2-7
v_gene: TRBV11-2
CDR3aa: CASSPWGAGVAEQYF
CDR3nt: TGTGCCAGCAGCCCCTGGGGTGCAGGGGTTGCCGAGCAGTACTTC

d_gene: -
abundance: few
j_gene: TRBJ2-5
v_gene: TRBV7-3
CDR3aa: CASSLTPQPRETQYF
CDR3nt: TGTGCCAGCAGCTTAACGCCACAACCGAGGGAGACCCAGTACTTC

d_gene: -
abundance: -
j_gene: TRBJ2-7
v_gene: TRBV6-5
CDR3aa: CATLLASEQYF
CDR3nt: TGTGCCACCCTACTGGCGTCCGAGCAGTACTTC

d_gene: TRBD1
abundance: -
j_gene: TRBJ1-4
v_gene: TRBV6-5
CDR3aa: CASSSGQGKLFF
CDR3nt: TGTGCCAGCAGTTCCGGACAGGGGAAACTGTTTTTT

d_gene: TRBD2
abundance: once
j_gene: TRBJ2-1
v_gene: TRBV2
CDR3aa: CASSPLAGDDNEQFF
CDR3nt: TGTGCCAGCAGTCCCTTAGCGGGAGATGACAATGAGCAGTTCTTC

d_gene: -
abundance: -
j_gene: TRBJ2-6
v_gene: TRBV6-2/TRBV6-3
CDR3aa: CASSHEVSGANVLTF
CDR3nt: TGTGCCAGCAGCCACGAGGTGTCTGGGGCCAACGTCCTGACTTTC

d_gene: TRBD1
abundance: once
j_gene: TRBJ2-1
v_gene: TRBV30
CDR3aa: CAWSKGQAIYNEQFF
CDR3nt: TGTGCCTGGAGTAAGGGACAGGCCATATACAATGAGCAGTTCTTC

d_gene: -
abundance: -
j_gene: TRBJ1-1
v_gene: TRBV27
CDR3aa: CASRDWQGMNTEAFF
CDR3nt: TGTGCCAGCAGGGACTGGCAGGGAATGAACACTGAAGCTTTCTTT

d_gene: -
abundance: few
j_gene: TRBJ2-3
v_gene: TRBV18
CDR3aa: CASSPSTRFDTQYF
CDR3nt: TGTGCCAGCTCACCCTCTACGCGTTTCGATACGCAGTATTTT